The 27 T cell receptor beta chains reported below all come from one sample, sequenced in a study of blood T cell repertoires in COVID-19. Assay used: immunoSEQ multiplex PCR; TCRdb lists only in-frame clones, some missing. The table shows 300,000 to 400,000 clones, with about 86% occurring only once. Sequencing input: PBMCs or T cells enriched from blood (not recorded which). These receptors were obtained from a woman between 40 and 50 years old with acute COVID-19.

The chain couples TRBV4-3 to TRBJ1-4, with TRBD1 matching over 10 bases. V shed 0 bases and J 5 bases; nucleotides not matched to a gene: 9. This CDR3 comprises 18 residues. Germline CDR1 reads LGHNA; CDR2 reads YSLEER. The CDR3 protein is CASSQDLLLTGGNEKLFF. The CDR3 coding sequence is TGCGCCAGCAGCCAAGATCTTTTACTGACAGGGGGCAATGAAAAACTGTTTTTT.

This rearrangement joins TRBV3-1 (or the pseudogene TRBV3-2) to TRBJ2-5, with 11 bases that match TRBD2. The CDR3 runs 16 residues. The germline CDR1 and CDR2 sequences are LGHDT and YNNKEL (reference sequence). Trimming removed 3 bases from V and 4 bases from J; junction bases left unmatched: 7. The CDR3 DNA reads TGTGCCAGCAGCCAGTTAATAGCGGGAGGGACAGAGACCCAGTACTTC. Its translation is CASSQLIAGGTETQYF.

The genes are TRBV28 and TRBJ1-3; D not certain. The V gene's germline CDR1 is MDHEN and CDR2 SYDVKM. There are 15 residues in the CDR3. Between the trimmed V and J ends, which lost 5 bases and 4 bases, there was a span of 15 bases. The CDR3 nucleotides are TGTGCCAGCAGTCCACCCACCGAGCTCGGAAACACCATATATTTT. Its translation: CASSPPTELGNTIYF.

This chain links TRBV7-9 with TRBJ2-7, with TRBD2 matching 12 bases. V lost 6 bases, J lost 2 bases, and 5 bases stayed unmatched. The CDR3 length is 15 residues. CDR1 is SEHNR and CDR2 is FQNEAQ in the germline V gene (reference sequence). CDR3 amino acids: CASSFGLAGTYEQYF. The CDR3, as DNA: TGTGCCAGCAGTTTCGGACTAGCGGGAACCTACGAGCAGTACTTC.

The chain carries TRBV6-5 and TRBJ2-2; D unresolved. V was trimmed by 6 bases and J by 6 bases, leaving 5 bases between them. This CDR3 contains 11 residues. Germline V CDR1 and CDR2: MNHEY, SVGAGI. The CDR3 coding sequence is TGTGCCAGCAGGGTAGCCGGGGAGCTGTTTTTT. Translation: CASRVAGELFF.

Turning to this clone: Other nucleotide sequences from this sample produce the same CDR3. This chain links TRBV4-3 with TRBJ1-2, with TRBD1 identical over 12 bases. The CDR3 extends over 15 amino acids. Germline V lookup: CDR1 LGHNA, CDR2 YSLEER. V lost 3 bases, J lost 4 bases, and 3 bases stayed unmatched. In DNA form, the CDR3 reads TGCGCCAGCAGCCAGGGACAGGGGGCTGGCTATGGCTACACCTTC. As protein: CASSQGQGAGYGYTF.

The rearrangement links TRBV14 to TRBJ1-1, with 9 bases aligning to TRBD1. The germline V gene encodes CDR1 SGHDN and CDR2 FVKESK. V dropped 4 bases and J dropped 4; count of bases not matched to a gene: 7. The CDR3 is 15 amino acids. The CDR3 coding sequence is TGTGCCAGCAGCCCGAGAGTACAGGGGGCCACTGAAGCTTTCTTT. Its protein is CASSPRVQGATEAFF.

This clone was recorded a few times. The rearrangement uses TRBV19 and TRBJ2-7; 9 bases are a match to TRBD2. CDR1 and CDR2 from the germline V gene are LNHDA and SQIVND (reference sequence). CDR3 length: 15 amino acids. V dropped 5 bases and J dropped 2; count of bases not matched to a gene: 7. CDR3 bases: TGTGCCAGTAGTGAGGAGGCGGGAGGGCCCTACGAGCAGTACTTC. Amino acid sequence: CASSEEAGGPYEQYF.

This clone was seen more than once but under ten times. The chain links TRBV10-3 to TRBJ2-6; the D is unclear. This CDR3 has 15 amino acids. Germline values: CDR1 ENHRY, CDR2 SYGVKD. Trimming shortened V by 2 bases and J by 0 bases, and 5 bases separated the two germline ends. The CDR3 DNA follows: TGTGCCATCAGTGAGGGGCTCTCTGGGGCCAACGTCCTGACTTTC. Translated, it gives CAISEGLSGANVLTF.

V is TRBV4-1 and J is TRBJ2-7; 9 bases fit TRBD1. The junction had 7 bases not matched to a gene; V was cut back by 4 bases and J by 0 bases. The germline CDR1 and CDR2 sequences are MGHRA and YSYEKL. CDR3 length: 16 amino acids. This CDR3 reads CASSRTGTGSSYEQYF. The CDR3 DNA follows: TGCGCCAGCAGCCGTACCGGGACAGGGAGCTCCTACGAGCAGTACTTC.

The V call is TRBV30, the J call TRBJ2-2, with TRBD2 as a possible D gene (6 bases). This CDR3 is 17 amino acids long. CDR1 is GTSNPN and CDR2 is SVGIG in the germline V gene (reference sequence). V lost 0 bases and J lost 0, with 14 bases in between. The CDR3, as DNA: TGTGCCTGGAGTGTATCGGCGGGGAGGCCGAACACCGGGGAGCTGTTTTTT. It yields the protein CAWSVSAGRPNTGELFF.

The rearrangement joins TRBV2 to TRBJ2-5; TRBD2 matches at 11 bases. The germline V gene has CDR1 SNHLY and CDR2 FYNNEI. CDR3 length equals 18 residues. V lost 3 bases to trimming and J lost 1 base; unmatched junction nucleotides: 10. DNA of the CDR3: TGTGCCAGCAGTGAGGGACTAGCGGAAACATTATTCCAAGAGACCCAGTACTTC. Translating it yields CASSEGLAETLFQETQYF. Full variable domain (outside the CDR3, taken from reference TRBV2 and TRBJ2-5): EPEVTQTPSHQVTQMGQEVILRCVPISNHLYFYWYRQILGQKVEFLVSFYNNEISEKSEIFDDQFSVERPDGSNFTLKIRSTKLEDSAMYFCASSEGLAETLFQETQYFGPGTRLLVL.

The CDR3 DNA is TGCGCCAGCAGCTTGGTTGGACAGGAGTCCTACAATGAGCAGTTCTTC. This gives the protein CASSLVGQESYNEQFF. The V gene is TRBV5-1, the J gene TRBJ2-1; 7 bases agree with TRBD1. Germline values: CDR1 SGHRS, CDR2 YFSETQ. The CDR3 runs 16 residues. Trimming cost V 0 bases and J 1 base; bases outside gene matches: 4. Drawing the rest from reference TRBV5-1 and TRBJ2-1, the complete variable domain is KAGVTQTPRYLIKTRGQQVTLSCSPISGHRSVSWYQQTPGQGLQFLFEYFSETQRNKGNFPGRFSGRQFSNSRSEMNVSTLELGDSALYLCASSLVGQESYNEQFFGPGTRLTVL.

This rearrangement joins TRBV5-6 to TRBJ1-2, with TRBD1 identical over 9 bases. This CDR3 is 13 amino acids long. V was pared by 5 bases and J by 8 bases, with 7 bases of the junction left unmatched. The germline V gene encodes CDR1 SGHDT and CDR2 YYEEEE. DNA of the CDR3: TGTGCCAGCAGTTATACAGGGGGCAGAGGCTACACCTTC. Translation: CASSYTGGRGYTF. The whole variable domain, remainder taken from reference TRBV5-6 and TRBJ1-2, is DAGVTQSPTHLIKTRGQQVTLRCSPKSGHDTVSWYQQALGQGPQFIFQYYEEEERQRGNFPDRFSGHQFPNYSSELNVNALLLGDSALYLCASSYTGGRGYTFGSGTRLTVV.

V gene TRBV7-3 combines with J gene TRBJ2-2; 7 bases are shared with TRBD2. Germline trimming cut 5 bases from V and 3 bases from J; bases unmatched to any gene: 6. CDR3 length: 15 residues. CDR1 is SGHTA and CDR2 is FQGTGA in the germline V gene. The CDR3 DNA is TGTGCCAGCAGCCCGGGACGGGAGGACACCGGGGAGCTGTTTTTT. Protein product: CASSPGREDTGELFF.

This chain links TRBV19 with TRBJ1-5; 7 bases match TRBD1. Trimming cost V 3 bases and J 6 bases; bases outside gene matches: 5. This CDR3 has 14 residues. Germline CDR1 LNHDA, CDR2 SQIVND (reference sequence). The CDR3 is CASSIGTVSQPQHF. Written as DNA, the CDR3 is TGTGCCAGTAGTATCGGGACAGTGAGTCAGCCCCAGCATTTT.

The chain couples TRBV27 to TRBJ2-7; D may be TRBD1 (7 bases). This CDR3 comprises 15 residues. Trimming left V 6 bases short and J 4 bases short, with 19 bases between. CDR1 is MNHEY and CDR2 is SMNVEV in the germline V gene (reference sequence). The CDR3, as DNA: TGTGCCAGCAGGTCACCGGGGGACAGATCGTACGAGCAGTACTTC. This gives the protein CASRSPGDRSYEQYF.

The rearrangement uses TRBV6-2 or TRBV6-3 and TRBJ2-1; possible D gene TRBD2, 5 bases. Germline CDR1 is MNHEY and CDR2 is SVGEGT. This CDR3 has 15 amino acids. Trimming stripped 2 bases from V and 6 bases from J, with 14 bases between. In DNA form, the CDR3 reads TGTGCCAGCAGTTACCCTTGGGCTAGCATCAATGAGCAGTTCTTC. It encodes CASSYPWASINEQFF.

This chain uses TRBV27 with TRBJ2-1, with 10 bases matching TRBD2. The CDR3 length is 17 residues. Trimming took 4 bases from V and 5 from J; bases not matched to a gene: 11. Germline CDR1 and CDR2: MNHEY and SMNVEV (reference sequence). The chain's CDR3 is CASSWDRRLAGNNEQFF. The CDR3, as DNA: TGTGCCAGCAGTTGGGACAGGAGACTAGCGGGTAACAATGAGCAGTTCTTC.

This chain connects TRBV14 to TRBJ2-2; D may be TRBD2 (5 bases). The CDR3 extends over 15 amino acids. Germline CDR1 is SGHDN and CDR2 is FVKESK. Trimming shortened V by 2 bases and J by 5 bases, and 12 bases separated the two germline ends. The CDR3 reads CASSQSGSWTGELFF. The CDR3, as DNA: TGTGCCAGCAGCCAATCGGGGTCTTGGACCGGGGAGCTGTTTTTT. Combining the CDR3 with reference TRBV14 and TRBJ2-2 gives the whole variable domain EAGVTQFPSHSVIEKGQTVTLRCDPISGHDNLYWYRRVMGKEIKFLLHFVKESKQDESGMPNNRFLAERTGGTYSTLKVQPAELEDSGVYFCASSQSGSWTGELFFGEGSRLTVL.

J is TRBJ2-6 and V is TRBV5-1; D perhaps matches TRBD2 (6 bases). The CDR3 contains 16 residues. Germline CDR1 SGHRS, CDR2 YFSETQ. With 0 bases removed from V and 4 bases from J, the gap between germline ends came to 11 bases. The CDR3 spells CASSLVGGEGANVLTF. The CDR3 region has the DNA TGCGCCAGCAGCTTGGTAGGAGGGGAAGGGGCCAACGTCCTGACTTTC.

This clone has just one count. The chain recombines TRBV3-1 (or the pseudogene TRBV3-2) with TRBJ1-1; maybe TRBD1 (5 bases). This CDR3 comprises 16 residues. Trimming shortened V by 1 base and J by 1 base, and 13 bases separated the two germline ends. The germline CDR1 and CDR2 sequences are LGHDT and YNNKEL (reference sequence). The CDR3 bases are TGTGCCAGCAGCCAAGGCCCAGGGTGGGCGAACACTGAAGCTTTCTTT. Translating gives CASSQGPGWANTEAFF.

The chain employs TRBV19 and TRBJ2-1; TRBD2 might be the D (5 bases). Trimming removed 0 bases at V and 8 bases at J, with 14 bases between. Per germline, CDR1 LNHDA and CDR2 SQIVND (reference sequence). This CDR3 is built from 15 residues. CDR3 amino acids: CASSIDRRAEDEQFF. In DNA, the CDR3 is TGTGCCAGTAGTATAGATCGAAGGGCGGAGGATGAGCAGTTCTTC.

The chain is built from TRBV11-2 and TRBJ1-5; a weak D match, TRBD1 (6 bases). Trimming stripped 0 bases from V and 4 bases from J, with 10 bases between. The germline V gene has CDR1 SGHAT and CDR2 FQNNGV. The CDR3 is 15 residues long. This CDR3 reads CASSLDDRNNQPQHF. The CDR3, as DNA: TGTGCCAGCAGCTTAGACGACAGGAATAATCAGCCCCAGCATTTT.

This chain links TRBV7-8 with TRBJ1-5, with a possible D match to TRBD1 (6 bases). V gave up 6 bases and J gave up 4 bases, with 16 bases separating them. The CDR3 is 15 amino acids. Germline values: CDR1 SGHVS, CDR2 FQNEAQ. The CDR3 region is CASRVGGVGNQPQHF. CDR3 sequence (DNA): TGTGCCAGCAGAGTAGGGGGGGTGGGTAATCAGCCCCAGCATTTT.

This clone was picked up a small number of times. This sequence joins TRBV3-1 (or the pseudogene TRBV3-2) and TRBJ2-7, with D perhaps matching TRBD2 (5 bases). There are 15 residues in the CDR3. V lost 4 bases and J 2 bases, leaving 15 bases between the germline ends. Germline-derived CDR1 and CDR2 are LGHDT and YNNKEL (reference sequence). CDR3 coding DNA: TGTGCCAGCAGCCTGGGAGCGTCCGCAACCTACGAGCAGTACTTC. This translates into CASSLGASATYEQYF.

The rearrangement uses TRBV7-9 and TRBJ2-2; D is unclear. CDR3 size: 11 residues. CDR1 is SEHNR, CDR2 FQNEAQ, per germline (reference sequence). V lost 4 bases and J 11 bases, leaving 8 bases between the germline ends. The CDR3 spells CASSSRGELFF. CDR3 nucleotides: TGTGCCAGCAGCTCACGCGGAGAGCTGTTTTTT. The variable domain in full, with the rest retrieved from reference TRBV7-9 and TRBJ2-2, is DTGVSQNPRHKITKRGQNVTFRCDPISEHNRLYWYRQTLGQGPEFLTYFQNEAQLEKSRLLSDRFSAERPKGSFSTLEIQRTEQGDSAMYLCASSSRGELFFGEGSRLTVL.